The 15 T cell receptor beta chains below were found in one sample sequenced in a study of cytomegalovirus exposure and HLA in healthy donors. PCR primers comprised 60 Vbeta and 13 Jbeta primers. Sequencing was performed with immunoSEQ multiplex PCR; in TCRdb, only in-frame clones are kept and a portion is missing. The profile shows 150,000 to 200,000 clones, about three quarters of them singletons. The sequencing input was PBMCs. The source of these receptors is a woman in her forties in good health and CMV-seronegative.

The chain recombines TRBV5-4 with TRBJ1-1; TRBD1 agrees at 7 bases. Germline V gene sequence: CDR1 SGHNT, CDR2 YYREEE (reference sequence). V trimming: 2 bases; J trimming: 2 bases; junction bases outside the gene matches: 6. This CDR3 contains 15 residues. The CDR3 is CASSFGQEYNTEAFF. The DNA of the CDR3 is TGTGCCAGCAGCTTCGGACAGGAGTACAACACTGAAGCTTTCTTT.

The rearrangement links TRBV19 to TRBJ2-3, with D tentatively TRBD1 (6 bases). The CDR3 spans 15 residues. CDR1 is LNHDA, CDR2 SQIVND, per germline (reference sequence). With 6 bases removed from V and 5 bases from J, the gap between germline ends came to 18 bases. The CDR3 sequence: CASSDGWEGGDTQYF. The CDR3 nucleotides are TGTGCCAGTAGCGATGGGTGGGAAGGGGGAGATACGCAGTATTTT.

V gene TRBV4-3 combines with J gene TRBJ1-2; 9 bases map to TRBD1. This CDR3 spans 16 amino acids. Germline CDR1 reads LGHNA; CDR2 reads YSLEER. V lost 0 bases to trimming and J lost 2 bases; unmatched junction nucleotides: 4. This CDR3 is CASSQDIGTGNYGYTF. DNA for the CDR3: TGCGCCAGCAGCCAAGATATTGGGACAGGGAACTATGGCTACACCTTC.

The CDR3 bases are TGTGCCAGCAGCCTAGTAGCGAGCTCCTACAATGAGCAGTTCTTC. The encoded protein is CASSLVASSYNEQFF. The chain is built from TRBV4-2 and TRBJ2-1, with D possibly matching TRBD2 (5 bases). Germline V gene lookup returns CDR1 LGHNA and CDR2 YNFKEQ. The CDR3 extends over 15 amino acids. Trimming removed 4 bases from V and 0 bases from J, with 10 bases in between.

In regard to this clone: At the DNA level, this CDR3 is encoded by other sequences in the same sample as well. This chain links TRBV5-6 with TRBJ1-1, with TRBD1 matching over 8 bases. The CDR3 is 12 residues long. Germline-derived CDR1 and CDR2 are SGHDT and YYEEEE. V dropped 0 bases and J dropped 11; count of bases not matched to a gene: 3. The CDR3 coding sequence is TGTGCCAGCAGCTTGGGGACAGGGTATGCTTTCTTT. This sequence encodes CASSLGTGYAFF.

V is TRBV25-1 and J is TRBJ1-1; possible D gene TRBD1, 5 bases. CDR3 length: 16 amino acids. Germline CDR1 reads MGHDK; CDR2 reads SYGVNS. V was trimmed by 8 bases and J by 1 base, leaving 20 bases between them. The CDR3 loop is CASSEVAGMTNTEAFF. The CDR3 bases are TGTGCCAGCTCAGAGGTGGCAGGGATGACGAACACTGAAGCTTTCTTT. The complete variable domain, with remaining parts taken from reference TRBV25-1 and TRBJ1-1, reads EADIYQTPRYLVIGTGKKITLECSQTMGHDKMYWYQQDPGMELHLIHYSYGVNSTEKGDLSSESTVSRIRTEHFPLTLESARPSHTSQYLCASSEVAGMTNTEAFFGQGTRLTVV.

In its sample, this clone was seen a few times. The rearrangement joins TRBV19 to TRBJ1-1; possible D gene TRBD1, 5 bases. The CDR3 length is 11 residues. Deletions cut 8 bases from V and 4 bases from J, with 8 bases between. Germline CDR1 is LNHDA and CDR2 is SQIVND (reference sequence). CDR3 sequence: CASQGRTEAFF. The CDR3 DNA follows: TGTGCCAGTCAGGGTCGCACTGAAGCTTTCTTT.

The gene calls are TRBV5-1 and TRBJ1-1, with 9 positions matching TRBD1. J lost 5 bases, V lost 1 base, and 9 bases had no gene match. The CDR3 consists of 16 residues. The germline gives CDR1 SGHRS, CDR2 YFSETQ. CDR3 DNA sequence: TGCGCCAGCAGCTTGACGCTCGGGACAGGGCGGACTGAAGCTTTCTTT. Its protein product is CASSLTLGTGRTEAFF. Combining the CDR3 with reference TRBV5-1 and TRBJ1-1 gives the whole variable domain KAGVTQTPRYLIKTRGQQVTLSCSPISGHRSVSWYQQTPGQGLQFLFEYFSETQRNKGNFPGRFSGRQFSNSRSEMNVSTLELGDSALYLCASSLTLGTGRTEAFFGQGTRLTVV.

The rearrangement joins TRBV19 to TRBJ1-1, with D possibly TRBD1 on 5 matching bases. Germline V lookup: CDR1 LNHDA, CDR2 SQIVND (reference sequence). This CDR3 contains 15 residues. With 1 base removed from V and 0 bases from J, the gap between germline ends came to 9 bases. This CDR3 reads CASSIVRQMNTEAFF. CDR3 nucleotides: TGTGCCAGTAGTATAGTCAGACAGATGAACACTGAAGCTTTCTTT.

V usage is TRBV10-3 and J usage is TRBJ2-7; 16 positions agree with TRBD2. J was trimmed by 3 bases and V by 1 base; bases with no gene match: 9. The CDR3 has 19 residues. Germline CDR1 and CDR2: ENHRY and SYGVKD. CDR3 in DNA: TGTGCCATCAGTGAGTTTGAAAGGGGGACTAGCGGGAGGGACTACGAGCAGTACTTC. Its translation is CAISEFERGTSGRDYEQYF.

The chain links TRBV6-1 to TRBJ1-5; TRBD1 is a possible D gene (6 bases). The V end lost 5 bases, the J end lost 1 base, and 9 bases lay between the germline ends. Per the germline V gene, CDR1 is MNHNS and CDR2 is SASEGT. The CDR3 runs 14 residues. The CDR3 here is CASSRGGSNQPQHF. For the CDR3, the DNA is TGTGCCAGCAGTAGGGGGGGAAGCAATCAGCCCCAGCATTTT.

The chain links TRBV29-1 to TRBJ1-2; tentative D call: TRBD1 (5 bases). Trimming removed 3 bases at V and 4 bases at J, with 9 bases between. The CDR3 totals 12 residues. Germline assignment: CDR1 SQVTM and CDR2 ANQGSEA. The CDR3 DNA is TGCAGCGTTGACAGGGCGACCTATGGCTACACCTTC. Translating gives CSVDRATYGYTF.

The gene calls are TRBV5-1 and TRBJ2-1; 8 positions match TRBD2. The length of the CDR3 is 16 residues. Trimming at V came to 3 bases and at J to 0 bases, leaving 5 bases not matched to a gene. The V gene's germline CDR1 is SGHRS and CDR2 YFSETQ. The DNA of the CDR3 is TGCGCCAGCAGCTACGGGGGGGGGACCTCCTACAATGAGCAGTTCTTC. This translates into CASSYGGGTSYNEQFF.

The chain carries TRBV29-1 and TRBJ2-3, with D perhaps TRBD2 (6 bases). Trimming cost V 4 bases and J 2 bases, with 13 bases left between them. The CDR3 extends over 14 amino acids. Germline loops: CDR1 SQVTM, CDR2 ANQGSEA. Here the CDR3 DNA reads TGCAGCGTTGGAGAGGGAGGCCACACAGATACGCAGTATTTT. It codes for CSVGEGGHTDTQYF.

Here the CDR3 DNA reads TGCGCCAGCAGCCAAGGGACAGGGTATTTTGGCTACACCTTC. It specifies CASSQGTGYFGYTF. This sequence joins TRBV4-1 and TRBJ1-2; TRBD1 matches at 8 bases. The CDR3 is 14 amino acids. The junction had 5 bases not matched to a gene; V was cut back by 1 base and J by 7 bases. CDR1 MGHRA and CDR2 YSYEKL come from the germline V gene.